Included here is one TCR beta chain sequence, with context. What it binds is not known. This sample includes further DNA sequences coding for the same CDR3. This entry comes from a study of cytotoxic CD8 clonotypes in ibrutinib-treated CLL. Study as a whole: The cohort had about a dozen relapsed/refractory and over 14 treatment-naive patients, some 18 IGHV unmutated. Study findings and constraints: Rare overall, public clonotypes shrank or held steady under therapy.

CDR3 length: 13 amino acids. Trimming removed 0 bases from V and 4 bases from J, with 4 bases in between. Germline CDR1 reads GTSNPN; CDR2 reads SVGIG (reference sequence). Investigators sought sequencing depths of between 1 in 200,000 and 1 in 1 million T cells. Sequenced by immunoSEQ multiplex PCR; TCRdb stores in-frame clones only, minus some. This table has some 61,000 clones, around 68% appearing once. The specimen was PBMCs, collected after 12 months of ibrutinib treatment. The rearrangement joins TRBV30 to TRBJ2-6; D is unresolved. The TCR sequence derives from a human donor with chronic lymphocytic leukemia. DNA for the CDR3: TGTGCCTGGAGTGTATCCGGGGCCAACGTCCTGACTTTC. It specifies CAWSVSGANVLTF. The whole variable domain, remainder taken from reference TRBV30 and TRBJ2-6, is SQTIHQWPATLVQPVGSPLSLECTVEGTSNPNLYWYRQAAGRGLQLLFYSVGIGQISSEVPQNLSASRPQDRQFILSSKKLLLSDSGFYLCAWSVSGANVLTFGAGSRLTVL.